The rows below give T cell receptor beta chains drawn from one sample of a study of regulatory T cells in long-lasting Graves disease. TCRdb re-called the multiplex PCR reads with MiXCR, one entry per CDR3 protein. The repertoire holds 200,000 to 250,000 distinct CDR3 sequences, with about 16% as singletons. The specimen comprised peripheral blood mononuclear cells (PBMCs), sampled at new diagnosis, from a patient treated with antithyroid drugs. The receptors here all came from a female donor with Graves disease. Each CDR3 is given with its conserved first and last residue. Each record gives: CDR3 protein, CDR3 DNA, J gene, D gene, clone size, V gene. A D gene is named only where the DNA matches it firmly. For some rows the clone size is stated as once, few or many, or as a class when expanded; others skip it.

CDR3aa: CSAEDRGRGTGELFF
CDR3nt: TGCAGTGCTGAAGACAGGGGGCGAGGGACCGGGGAGCTGTTTTTT
j_gene: TRBJ2-2
d_gene: TRBD1
abundance: many
v_gene: TRBV20-1

CDR3aa: CASSLDIGTSGEQYF
CDR3nt: TGTGCCAGCAGCTTAGACATCGGGACTAGCGGCGAGCAGTACTTC
j_gene: TRBJ2-7
d_gene: TRBD2
abundance: many
v_gene: TRBV7-2

CDR3aa: CSARDGGGRETQYF
CDR3nt: TGCAGTGCTAGAGATGGGGGTGGAAGGGAGACCCAGTACTTC
j_gene: TRBJ2-5
d_gene: -
abundance: many
v_gene: TRBV20-1

CDR3aa: CASSLTAGQFYEQYF
CDR3nt: TGTGCCAGCAGCCTAACTGCGGGACAGTTCTACGAGCAGTACTTC
j_gene: TRBJ2-7
d_gene: -
abundance: many
v_gene: TRBV7-2

CDR3aa: CATSRDFAAIQETQYF
CDR3nt: TGTGCCACCAGCAGAGATTTTGCGGCGATCCAAGAGACCCAGTACTTC
j_gene: TRBJ2-5
d_gene: -
abundance: many
v_gene: TRBV15

CDR3aa: CASSSSLGGTGGRETQYF
CDR3nt: TGTGCCAGCAGTTCCTCACTGGGAGGGACAGGGGGCCGAGAAACGCAGTATTTT
j_gene: TRBJ2-3
d_gene: TRBD1
abundance: many
v_gene: TRBV6-5

CDR3aa: CSATSGASYEQYF
CDR3nt: TGCAGTGCTACTAGCGGGGCCTCCTACGAGCAGTACTTC
j_gene: TRBJ2-7
d_gene: TRBD2
abundance: many
v_gene: TRBV29-1

CDR3aa: CASSLSPPVGELFF
CDR3nt: TGTGCCAGCAGCTTATCCCCCCCGGTCGGGGAGCTGTTTTTT
j_gene: TRBJ2-2
d_gene: -
abundance: many
v_gene: TRBV27

CDR3aa: CASSSSLRFQETQYF
CDR3nt: TGTGCCAGCAGCTCCAGTTTGCGCTTCCAAGAGACCCAGTACTTC
j_gene: TRBJ2-5
d_gene: -
abundance: many
v_gene: TRBV7-8

CDR3aa: CASSPLAGVRDTQYF
CDR3nt: TGTGCCAGCAGCCCCCTAGCGGGAGTCAGAGATACGCAGTATTTT
j_gene: TRBJ2-3
d_gene: TRBD2
abundance: many
v_gene: TRBV7-8

CDR3aa: CASSFGPYTGELFF
CDR3nt: TGTGCCAGCAGCTTCGGACCCTACACCGGGGAGCTGTTTTTT
j_gene: TRBJ2-2
d_gene: -
abundance: many
v_gene: TRBV7-3

CDR3aa: CASSQSGDGYTF
CDR3nt: TGTGCCAGCAGCCAATCAGGGGACGGCTACACCTTC
j_gene: TRBJ1-2
d_gene: -
abundance: few
v_gene: TRBV3-1

CDR3aa: CASSSYMTSGSSYEQYF
CDR3nt: TGTGCCAGCAGCTCTTACATGACTAGCGGGAGCTCCTACGAGCAGTACTTC
j_gene: TRBJ2-7
d_gene: TRBD2
abundance: -
v_gene: TRBV11-2

CDR3aa: CAITWGPPYEQYF
CDR3nt: TGTGCCATCACCTGGGGCCCTCCCTACGAGCAGTACTTC
j_gene: TRBJ2-7
d_gene: -
abundance: -
v_gene: TRBV2

CDR3aa: CASSQGDTQYF
CDR3nt: TGTGCCAGCAGCCAAGGGGATACGCAGTATTTT
j_gene: TRBJ2-3
d_gene: -
abundance: many
v_gene: TRBV3-1

CDR3aa: CASTLAGGKNEQFF
CDR3nt: TGTGCCTCCACCTTAGCGGGAGGGAAGAATGAGCAGTTCTTC
j_gene: TRBJ2-1
d_gene: TRBD2
abundance: many
v_gene: TRBV10-3

CDR3aa: CASRAPQGNTIYF
CDR3nt: TGTGCCAGTAGGGCCCCACAGGGAAACACCATATATTTT
j_gene: TRBJ1-3
d_gene: -
abundance: -
v_gene: TRBV19

CDR3aa: CASSVDTGTEAFF
CDR3nt: TGTGCCAGCAGCGTAGACACGGGCACTGAAGCTTTCTTT
j_gene: TRBJ1-1
d_gene: -
abundance: many
v_gene: TRBV9

CDR3aa: CASSQVEGSTDTQYF
CDR3nt: TGCGCCAGCAGCCAAGTAGAGGGAAGCACAGATACGCAGTATTTT
j_gene: TRBJ2-3
d_gene: -
abundance: few
v_gene: TRBV4-1

CDR3aa: CASSLDPGVANVLTF
CDR3nt: TGTGCCAGCAGCTTAGATCCCGGGGTGGCCAACGTCCTGACTTTC
j_gene: TRBJ2-6
d_gene: -
abundance: many
v_gene: TRBV7-2

CDR3aa: CSATTGLGTDTQYF
CDR3nt: TGCAGTGCTACCACTGGTCTGGGCACAGATACGCAGTATTTT
j_gene: TRBJ2-3
d_gene: -
abundance: many
v_gene: TRBV20-1

CDR3aa: CASSLGGGTPAGKLFF
CDR3nt: TGTGCCAGCAGTTTAGGGGGGGGGACACCTGCCGGGAAACTGTTTTTT
j_gene: TRBJ1-4
d_gene: -
abundance: many
v_gene: TRBV27

CDR3aa: CSVDEPAGVSYEQYF
CDR3nt: TGCAGCGTTGACGAGCCCGCGGGAGTAAGCTACGAGCAGTACTTC
j_gene: TRBJ2-7
d_gene: TRBD2
abundance: many
v_gene: TRBV29-1

CDR3aa: CASSFEGMKTEAFF
CDR3nt: TGTGCCAGCAGCTTCGAGGGTATGAAAACTGAAGCTTTCTTT
j_gene: TRBJ1-1
d_gene: -
abundance: many
v_gene: TRBV11-3

CDR3aa: CASSGLRGLSNQPQHF
CDR3nt: TGTGCCAGCAGCGGTTTGAGGGGATTGAGCAATCAGCCCCAGCATTTT
j_gene: TRBJ1-5
d_gene: -
abundance: once
v_gene: TRBV7-8

CDR3aa: CASSLDRYNEQYF
CDR3nt: TGTGCCAGCAGCTTAGACCGGTACAACGAGCAGTACTTC
j_gene: TRBJ2-7
d_gene: -
abundance: many
v_gene: TRBV7-2